This T cell receptor (beta chain) was identified in a study of CD8 T cells in Susac syndrome. V was trimmed by 6 bases and J by 2 bases, leaving 17 bases between them. This CDR3 region has 16 residues. Germline V lookup: CDR1 SEHNR, CDR2 FQNEAQ (reference sequence). RNA was extracted with the RNeasy kit, and a quantity of about 0.45 to 1 ug was reverse transcribed using random hexamers. By means of immunoSEQ multiplex PCR, TCR beta CDR3 spanning 54 Vbeta and 13 Jbeta underwent amplification. TCRdb reanalysed the immunoSEQ multiplex PCR reads using MiXCR and keeps one entry per CDR3 protein. The sample lists nearly 70,000 distinct CDR3 sequences; 95% were seen once. The CD8+ and CD4+ T cells were negatively isolated, with the TEMRA cells enriched by FACS.

Sample: CD8+ T cells from PBMCs. J is TRBJ1-3 and V is TRBV7-9; possibly TRBD1 for D (5 bases). The sequence was obtained from a human donor in good health. The CDR3 here is CASSSAAKGTGNTIYF. Here the CDR3 DNA reads TGTGCCAGCAGTTCCGCCGCGAAGGGGACTGGAAACACCATATATTTT.